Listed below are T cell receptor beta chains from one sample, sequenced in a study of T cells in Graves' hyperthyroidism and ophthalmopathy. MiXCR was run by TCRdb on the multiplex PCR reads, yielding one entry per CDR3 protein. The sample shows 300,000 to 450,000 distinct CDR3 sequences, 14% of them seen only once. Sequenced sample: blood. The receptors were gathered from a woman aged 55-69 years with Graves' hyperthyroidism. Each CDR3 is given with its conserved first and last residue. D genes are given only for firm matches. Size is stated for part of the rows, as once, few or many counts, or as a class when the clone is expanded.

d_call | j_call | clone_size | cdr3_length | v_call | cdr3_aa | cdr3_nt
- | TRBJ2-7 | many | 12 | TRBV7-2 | CASSLALVEQYF | TGTGCCAGCAGCTTAGCCCTCGTCGAGCAGTACTTC
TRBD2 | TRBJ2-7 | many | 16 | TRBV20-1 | CSARDPGSGSDHEQYF | TGCAGTGCTAGGGACCCGGGTAGCGGGAGCGACCACGAGCAGTACTTC
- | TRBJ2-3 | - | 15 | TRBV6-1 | CASSGADAGGDTQYF | TGTGCCAGCAGTGGGGCAGACGCTGGGGGAGATACGCAGTATTTT
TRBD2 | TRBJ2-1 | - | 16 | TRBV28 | CASSSVSSGRDNEQFF | TGTGCCAGCAGTTCTGTATCTAGCGGGAGGGACAATGAGCAGTTCTTC
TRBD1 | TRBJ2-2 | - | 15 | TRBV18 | CASSPPSRGTGELFF | TGTGCCAGCTCACCACCGTCCAGGGGGACCGGGGAGCTGTTTTTT
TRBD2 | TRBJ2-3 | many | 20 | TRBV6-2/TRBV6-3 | CASSYYLTSGRTPSTDTQYF | TGTGCCAGCAGTTACTACCTAACTAGCGGGAGGACCCCTAGCACAGATACGCAGTATTTT
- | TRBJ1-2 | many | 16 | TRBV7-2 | CASSFRNPGQENGYTF | TGTGCCAGCAGCTTCCGGAATCCGGGGCAGGAGAATGGCTACACCTTC
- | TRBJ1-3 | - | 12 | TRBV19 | CASSTPGNTIYF | TGTGCCAGTAGTACTCCTGGAAACACCATATATTTT
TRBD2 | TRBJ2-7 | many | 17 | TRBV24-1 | CATSDSPRTSGIPEQYF | TGTGCCACCAGTGATTCACCGCGGACTAGCGGGATCCCCGAGCAGTACTTC
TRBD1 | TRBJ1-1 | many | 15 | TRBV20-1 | CSARAPGQGHTEAFF | TGCAGTGCTAGAGCGCCGGGACAGGGTCACACTGAAGCTTTCTTT
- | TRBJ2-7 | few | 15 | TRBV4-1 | CASSQVLAAAYEQYF | TGCGCCAGCAGCCAAGTGTTAGCGGCTGCCTACGAGCAGTACTTC
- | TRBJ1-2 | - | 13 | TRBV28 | CASSSHDGYGYTF | TGTGCCAGCAGTTCCCATGACGGATATGGCTACACCTTC
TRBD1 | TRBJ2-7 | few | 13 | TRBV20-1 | CSASRDRGYEQYF | TGCAGTGCTAGCAGGGACAGGGGGTACGAGCAGTACTTC
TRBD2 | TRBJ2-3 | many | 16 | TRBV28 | CASSFSGLAGTDTQYF | TGTGCCAGCAGTTTTTCGGGACTAGCGGGGACTGATACGCAGTATTTT
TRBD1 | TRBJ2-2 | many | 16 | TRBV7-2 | CASSRSGTGGNGELFF | TGTGCCAGCAGCCGATCCGGGACAGGGGGCAACGGGGAGCTGTTTTTT
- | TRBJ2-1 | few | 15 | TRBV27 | CASRPSAGRYNEQFF | TGTGCCAGCAGACCCTCGGCGGGGAGGTACAATGAGCAGTTCTTC
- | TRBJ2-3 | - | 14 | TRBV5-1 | CAGSLLSSTDTQYF | TGCGCCGGCAGCTTGTTGTCGTCCACAGATACGCAGTATTTT
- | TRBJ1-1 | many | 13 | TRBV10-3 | CAIRGPQNTEAFF | TGTGCCATCAGGGGACCACAGAACACTGAAGCTTTCTTT
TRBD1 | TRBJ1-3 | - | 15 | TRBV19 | CASSTDRNSGNTIYF | TGTGCCAGTAGTACGGACAGGAACTCTGGAAACACCATATATTTT
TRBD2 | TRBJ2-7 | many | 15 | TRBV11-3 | CASSLEAGGLNEQYF | TGTGCCAGCAGCTTAGAAGCGGGAGGGCTCAACGAGCAGTACTTC
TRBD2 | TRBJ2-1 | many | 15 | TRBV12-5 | CASGKAGGTYNEQFF | TGTGCTAGTGGTAAAGCGGGAGGGACTTACAATGAGCAGTTCTTC
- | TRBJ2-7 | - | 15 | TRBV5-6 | CASSSPRHRHDEQYF | TGTGCCAGCAGCTCCCCCAGGCATAGACATGACGAGCAGTACTTC
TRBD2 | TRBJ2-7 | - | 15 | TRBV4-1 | CASGGLAGGVYEQYF | TGCGCCAGCGGCGGACTAGCGGGAGGGGTCTACGAGCAGTACTTC
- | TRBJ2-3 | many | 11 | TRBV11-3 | CASSLDVTQYF | TGTGCCAGCAGCTTAGATGTCACGCAGTATTTT
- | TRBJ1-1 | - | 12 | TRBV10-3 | CAIRGPNTEAFF | TGTGCCATCAGGGGTCCGAACACTGAAGCTTTCTTT
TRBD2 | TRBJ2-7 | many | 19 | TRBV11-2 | CASSLAITSGTAAAYEQYF | TGTGCCAGCAGCTTAGCAATCACTAGCGGCACGGCCGCAGCCTACGAGCAGTACTTC
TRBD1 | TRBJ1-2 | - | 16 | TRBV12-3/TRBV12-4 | CASRATGGPLSYGYTF | TGTGCCAGCAGAGCGACAGGGGGGCCCCTTAGCTATGGCTACACCTTC
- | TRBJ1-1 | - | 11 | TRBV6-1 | CASIGFTEAFF | TGTGCCAGCATTGGCTTTACTGAAGCTTTCTTT
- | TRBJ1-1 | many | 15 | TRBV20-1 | CSAPPARAGRTEAFF | TGCAGTGCTCCTCCTGCCAGGGCAGGTAGGACTGAAGCTTTCTTT
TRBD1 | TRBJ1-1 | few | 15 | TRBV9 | CASSVATGPNTEAFF | TGTGCCAGCAGCGTAGCGACAGGGCCCAACACTGAAGCTTTCTTT
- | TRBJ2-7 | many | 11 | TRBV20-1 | CSAVSIYEQYF | TGCAGTGCGGTCTCCATCTACGAGCAGTACTTC
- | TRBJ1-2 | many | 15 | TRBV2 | CASSWGQGSNYGYTF | TGTGCCAGCAGTTGGGGGCAGGGCTCTAACTATGGCTACACCTTC
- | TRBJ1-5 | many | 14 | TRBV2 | CASSRQLSNQPQHF | TGTGCCAGCAGTCGACAGTTGAGCAATCAGCCCCAGCATTTT
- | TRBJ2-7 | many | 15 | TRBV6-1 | CASSETIQRTYEQYF | TGTGCCAGCAGTGAAACCATCCAGCGGACCTACGAGCAGTACTTC
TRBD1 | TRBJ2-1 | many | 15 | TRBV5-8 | CASSTRDRWYNEQFF | TGTGCCAGCAGCACTCGGGACAGGTGGTACAATGAGCAGTTCTTC
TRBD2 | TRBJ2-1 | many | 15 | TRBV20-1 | CSAPRLAGRGNEQFF | TGCAGTGCTCCCCGACTAGCGGGAAGGGGGAATGAGCAGTTCTTC
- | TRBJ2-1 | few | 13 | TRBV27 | CASSLGSRPEQFF | TGTGCCAGCAGTTTAGGGTCCCGGCCTGAGCAGTTCTTC
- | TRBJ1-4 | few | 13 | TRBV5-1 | CASSLGGREKLFF | TGCGCCAGCAGCTTGGGGGGGCGAGAAAAACTGTTTTTT
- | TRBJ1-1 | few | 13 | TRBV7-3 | CASSGDPTTEAFF | TGTGCCAGCAGCGGGGACCCTACCACTGAAGCTTTCTTT
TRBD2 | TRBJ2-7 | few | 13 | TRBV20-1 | CSAIGTRSYEQYF | TGCAGTGCCATCGGGACTAGGAGCTACGAGCAGTACTTC
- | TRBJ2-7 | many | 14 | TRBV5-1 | CASSPAGTPYEQYF | TGCGCCAGCAGCCCGGCAGGAACCCCCTACGAGCAGTACTTC
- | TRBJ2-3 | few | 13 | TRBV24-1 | CATSRGRSDTQYF | TGTGCCACCAGTCGAGGGCGTTCAGATACGCAGTATTTT
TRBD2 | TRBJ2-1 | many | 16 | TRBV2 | CASRLTSGTPYNEQFF | TGTGCCAGCAGATTGACTAGCGGGACCCCCTACAATGAGCAGTTCTTC
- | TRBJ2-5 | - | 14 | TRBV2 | CASSGSEGGETQYF | TGTGCCAGCAGTGGCTCCGAGGGGGGAGAGACCCAGTACTTC